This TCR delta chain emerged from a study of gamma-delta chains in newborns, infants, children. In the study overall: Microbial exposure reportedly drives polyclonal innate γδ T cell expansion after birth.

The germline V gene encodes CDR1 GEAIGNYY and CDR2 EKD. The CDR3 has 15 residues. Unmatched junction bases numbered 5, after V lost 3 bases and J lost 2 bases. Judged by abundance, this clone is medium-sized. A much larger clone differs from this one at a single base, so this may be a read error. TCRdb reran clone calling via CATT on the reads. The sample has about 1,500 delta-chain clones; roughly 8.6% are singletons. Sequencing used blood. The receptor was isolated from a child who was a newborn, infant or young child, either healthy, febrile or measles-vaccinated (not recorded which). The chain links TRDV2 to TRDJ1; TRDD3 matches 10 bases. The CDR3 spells CACDYGLGDTDKLIF. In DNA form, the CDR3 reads TGTGCCTGTGACTACGGACTGGGGGATACCGATAAACTCATCTTT.